The rows below give T cell receptor beta chains drawn from one sample of a study of CD8 T cells in ankylosing spondylitis. One entry per CDR3 protein, called by TCRdb with MiXCR from the 5' RACE reads. The profile shows about 400,000 distinct CDR3 sequences, approximately 20% of them singletons. Sequencing was done on a sample of blood, either unsorted or a sorted T cell fraction (not recorded which). Receptors were obtained from a male donor with ankylosing spondylitis. Each CDR3 is given with its conserved first and last residue. A D gene is named only where the DNA matches it firmly. The size entry is marked missing in some rows and otherwise reads once, few, many or a size class.

J | size | V | D | DNA | CDR3
TRBJ2-4 | few | TRBV2 | TRBD2 | TGTGCCAGCAGTGAATTGACTAGCGCCCTAGGGGCCAAAAACATTCAGTACTTC | CASSELTSALGAKNIQYF
TRBJ2-2 | NA | TRBV7-3 | NA | TGTGCCAGCAGCTTAAACCCAGGCACCGTGGGGGAGCTGTTTTTT | CASSLNPGTVGELFF
TRBJ2-1 | few | TRBV5-1 | NA | TGCGCCAGCAGCTTGGGACCGGAGTACAATGAGCAGTTCTTC | CASSLGPEYNEQFF
TRBJ2-7 | NA | TRBV7-9 | TRBD1 | TGTGCCAGCAGCGTTTCCGGGACAGGGGTTTACGAGCAGTACTTC | CASSVSGTGVYEQYF
TRBJ1-5 | few | TRBV20-1 | NA | TGCAGTGCCAATGACAGGCACAATCAGCCCCAGCATTTT | CSANDRHNQPQHF
TRBJ1-4 | few | TRBV20-1 | NA | TGCAGTGCTTTAGGGGGAGAGGGTGAAAAACTGTTTTTT | CSALGGEGEKLFF
TRBJ1-2 | NA | TRBV29-1 | NA | TGCAGCGTCGCCATTGGGGGCGACTTTGGCTACACCTTC | CSVAIGGDFGYTF
TRBJ2-7 | NA | TRBV28 | TRBD1 | TGTGCCAGCAGCCGGTCGGACAGGGTCGGATCCTACGAGCAGTACTTC | CASSRSDRVGSYEQYF
TRBJ1-4 | NA | TRBV15 | TRBD1 | TGTGCCACCAGCAGAAACAGGGGGGTAACTAATGAAAAACTGTTTTTT | CATSRNRGVTNEKLFF
TRBJ2-1 | NA | TRBV18 | NA | TGTGCCAGCTCACCACACCGGGACGGTGAGCAGTTCTTC | CASSPHRDGEQFF
TRBJ2-1 | once | TRBV11-2 | NA | TGTGCCAGCAGCTCGCCGGGACGGCGCCACAATGAGCAGTTCTTC | CASSSPGRRHNEQFF
TRBJ2-3 | NA | TRBV20-1 | NA | TGCAGTGCTAGTTTGCCAGCTAGCACAGATACGCAGTATTTT | CSASLPASTDTQYF
TRBJ1-1 | NA | TRBV6-1 | NA | TGTGCCAGCAGGGACACCTCGAATAGTGCTGAAGCTTTCTTT | CASRDTSNSAEAFF
TRBJ2-1 | many | TRBV5-1 | TRBD2 | TGTGCCAGCAGCCTTCTAGCGGGTGGATACAATGAGCAGTTCTTC | CASSLLAGGYNEQFF
TRBJ1-4 | NA | TRBV15 | NA | TGTGCCACCAGCAGAGAGGGGGCTAATGAAAAACTGTTTTTT | CATSREGANEKLFF
TRBJ1-1 | many | TRBV5-1 | NA | TGCGCCAGCGGGGACCACAGGGTTGAGAGTACTGAAGCTTTCTTT | CASGDHRVESTEAFF
TRBJ2-5 | NA | TRBV20-1 | NA | TGCAGTGTAAGGACAGACGAAGAGACCCAGTACTTC | CSVRTDEETQYF
TRBJ2-1 | few | TRBV5-4 | NA | TGTGCCAGCAGCCGAGCGGGACAGAGCTCCTACAATGAGCAGTTCTTC | CASSRAGQSSYNEQFF
TRBJ2-3 | many | TRBV20-1 | TRBD2 | TGCAGTGCTAGAGAAAGTCTAGCGGGCACAGATACGCAGTATTTT | CSARESLAGTDTQYF
TRBJ2-7 | once | TRBV19 | NA | TGTGCCAGTAGTATATCGGCGGGTATGGCCTACGAGCAGTACTTC | CASSISAGMAYEQYF
TRBJ1-1 | NA | TRBV2 | TRBD1 | TGTGCCAGCAGTGAAAGGGACAGGGTAAGGTACACTGAAGCTTTCTTT | CASSERDRVRYTEAFF
TRBJ2-5 | few | TRBV29-1 | TRBD2 | TGCAGCGTCCGGCCCCGGACTAGCGGGAGGGGAGAGACCCAGTACTTC | CSVRPRTSGRGETQYF
TRBJ2-5 | NA | TRBV7-8 | TRBD1 | TGTGCCAGCAGCCAAAACGGACAGGGCCCAGAGACCCAGTACTTC | CASSQNGQGPETQYF
TRBJ2-1 | few | TRBV5-1 | NA | TGCGCCAGCAGCTTGCTGCGGACAGAGTACAATGAGCAGTTCTTC | CASSLLRTEYNEQFF
TRBJ1-5 | many | TRBV12-3/TRBV12-4 | TRBD1 | TGTGCCAGCAGTTTTTCGGGACAGGGGAGGAGGCCCCAGCATTTT | CASSFSGQGRRPQHF
TRBJ1-3 | NA | TRBV18 | NA | TGTGCCAGCTCCGCGACAGCGGATTACTCTGGAAACACCATATATTTT | CASSATADYSGNTIYF
TRBJ2-2 | NA | TRBV9 | NA | TGTGCCAGCAGCGTAGGGACCGTCCGAGGCAGCACCGGGGAGCTGTTTTTT | CASSVGTVRGSTGELFF
TRBJ2-1 | few | TRBV7-3 | NA | TGTGCCAGCAGCTTATCCGTAAGCTCCTACAATGAGCAGTTCTTC | CASSLSVSSYNEQFF
TRBJ2-3 | NA | TRBV29-1 | TRBD2 | TGCAGCGCTAGCGGCGAGGGCACAGATACGCAGTATTTT | CSASGEGTDTQYF
TRBJ2-7 | NA | TRBV7-2 | NA | TGTGCCAGCAGCTTATTCGCGAGCGAGCAGTACTTC | CASSLFASEQYF
TRBJ2-3 | few | TRBV11-2 | NA | TGTGCCAGCAGTCGGACCCCGGGGGTTGCAGATACGCAGTATTTT | CASSRTPGVADTQYF
TRBJ2-1 | few | TRBV3-1 | TRBD2 | TGTGCCAGCAGCCACGGGGACTACTACAATGAGCAGTTCTTC | CASSHGDYYNEQFF
TRBJ2-3 | few | TRBV4-1 | TRBD2 | TGCGCCAGCAGCCAGGCCGCTAGCGGGAACGCAGATACGCAGTATTTT | CASSQAASGNADTQYF
TRBJ1-2 | NA | TRBV12-3/TRBV12-4 | NA | TGTGCCAGCAGTTTTGGTGAGGCCCGTGGCTACACCTTC | CASSFGEARGYTF